What follows is one T cell receptor (beta chain) and its context. The antigen is not known. The data originate from a study of T cell responses to AZD1222 COVID-19 vaccine. Study findings and constraints: The study found vaccine-associated CD4 TCRs spanning spike, dominant at 160-218 and 743-854. In a largely white British group with more females than males, clonal diversity was possibly underestimated. Increased Spike-specific TCR breadth and depth were observed after two AZD1222 doses.

Some clones are missing from TCRdb's copy, which holds only in-frame ones; the method was immunoSEQ multiplex PCR. The sample gives roughly 100,000 clones, roughly 91% of which show up once; 4% to 6% is in the top ten. This CDR3 contains 17 residues. From germline, CDR1 is ENHRY and CDR2 SYGVKD. V was trimmed by 4 bases and J by 4 bases, leaving 22 bases between them. The sample in question was peripheral blood, obtained on day 0 of AZD1222 vaccination. The source of this sequence is an adult in good health. The chain links TRBV10-3 to TRBJ1-2, with D uncertain. CDR3 protein: CAISAPGRWGSIYGYTF. CDR3 nucleotide sequence: TGTGCCATCAGTGCCCCCGGGCGGTGGGGTTCTATCTATGGCTACACCTTC.